This T cell receptor beta chain was sequenced in a study of radiotherapy plus CTLA-4 blockade in lung cancer. Whole-study findings and limits: Among reported predictors of response, early blood T cell clone dynamics with interferon-beta performed best. Clones derived from tumor TCRs expanded in blood after radiotherapy plus ipilimumab.

This table comes from immunoSEQ multiplex PCR, and its TCRdb copy is limited to in-frame clones, with some not included. Seen here are 80,000 to 95,000 clones, under 85% observed once, and the top ten hold under 0.85%. Notes on this clone: Its antigen is still unknown.

Participants had chemo-refractory metastatic non-small-cell lung cancer and were treated with focal radiation plus ipilimumab CTLA-4 blockade. V was shortened by 5 bases and J by 4 bases, with 9 bases between the two germline ends. Germline assignment: CDR1 SGHRS and CDR2 YFSETQ. This CDR3 region has 12 residues. This specimen was peripheral blood, taken from a patient treated with radiotherapy plus ipilimumab. This clonotype was obtained from a human donor with non-small cell lung cancer who had stable disease on radiotherapy plus ipilimumab. The chain recombines TRBV5-1 with TRBJ2-5; possibly TRBD1 for D (6 bases). The CDR3 loop reads CASRVGAETQYF. The CDR3 region has the DNA TGCGCCAGCAGAGTGGGGGCAGAGACCCAGTACTTC.